These 7 T cell receptor beta chains originate from one sample sequenced in a study of T cells in localized non-small cell lung cancer. Produced via immunoSEQ multiplex PCR; TCRdb's table is partial and in-frame only. The sample records more than 2,500 clones, approximately 25% being singletons. The sample consisted of lung tumor tissue, taken before any cancer treatment. The receptors here all came from an older female donor with stage I lung adenocarcinoma.

V is TRBV6-8 and J is TRBJ1-6; D ambiguous. CDR3 length: 12 amino acids. Trimming took off 6 bases at V and 8 bases at J, with 8 bases between the two ends. The V gene's germline CDR1 is MNHGY and CDR2 SAAAGT. CDR3 in DNA: TGTGCCAGCAGCCAGGAGCATTCACCCCTCCACTTT. As protein: CASSQEHSPLHF.

A few counts support this clone. The rearrangement links TRBV5-1 to TRBJ1-2; weak D call: TRBD1 (6 bases). Germline V lookup: CDR1 SGHRS, CDR2 YFSETQ. V was cut by 4 bases and J by 4 bases, with 17 bases left in between. The CDR3 loop spans 15 amino acids. The CDR3 DNA follows: TGCGCCAGCAGCCCCGGGACACTATACTTCTATGGCTACACCTTC. Translation gives CASSPGTLYFYGYTF.

This clone has only a few counts. V is TRBV6-8 and J is TRBJ2-5; D call uncertain. The CDR3 has 17 residues. V lost 4 bases to trimming and J lost 3 bases, with 21 bases between them. Germline loops: CDR1 MNHGY, CDR2 SAAAGT. The CDR3 coding sequence is TGTGCCAGCAGTTTAGATTCGGGCAGACGACGAGAAGAGACCCAGTACTTC. This gives the protein CASSLDSGRRREETQYF.

This clone is deemed medium-sized. This chain uses TRBV6-8 with TRBJ1-1; 9 bases agree with TRBD1. The CDR3 runs 16 residues. The V gene's germline CDR1 is MNHGY and CDR2 SAAAGT. V lost 7 bases, J lost 1 base, and 10 bases stayed unmatched. This chain's CDR3 is CASTRPGQGGNTEAFF. CDR3 bases: TGTGCCAGCACCCGACCGGGACAGGGAGGGAACACTGAAGCTTTCTTT.

V gene TRBV10-3 combines with J gene TRBJ2-2; D is unresolved. V was pared by 10 bases and J by 5 bases, with 11 bases between. CDR1 and CDR2 from the germline V gene are ENHRY and SYGVKD. CDR3 length: 12 residues. The CDR3 DNA reads as TGTGCCAGTATCGACTTGACCGGGGAGCTGTTTTTT. Translation: CASIDLTGELFF.

The chain links TRBV6-8 to TRBJ2-7; 7 nucleotides agree with TRBD2. Trimming removed 3 bases from V and 7 bases from J; junction bases left unmatched: 3. The CDR3 consists of 12 residues. Germline V lookup: CDR1 MNHGY, CDR2 SAAAGT. Here the CDR3 reads CASSYSSGEQYF. The CDR3 nucleotides are TGTGCCAGCAGTTATAGTAGCGGGGAGCAGTACTTC.

The chain combines TRBV5-1 with TRBJ2-6; D remains unclear. V dropped 1 base and J dropped 2 bases, with 4 bases sitting between them. Germline V gene data show CDR1 as SGHRS and CDR2 as YFSETQ. The CDR3 has 14 amino acids. The CDR3 sequence is CASSLNAGANVLTF. CDR3 bases: TGCGCCAGCAGCTTGAATGCTGGGGCCAACGTCCTGACTTTC.